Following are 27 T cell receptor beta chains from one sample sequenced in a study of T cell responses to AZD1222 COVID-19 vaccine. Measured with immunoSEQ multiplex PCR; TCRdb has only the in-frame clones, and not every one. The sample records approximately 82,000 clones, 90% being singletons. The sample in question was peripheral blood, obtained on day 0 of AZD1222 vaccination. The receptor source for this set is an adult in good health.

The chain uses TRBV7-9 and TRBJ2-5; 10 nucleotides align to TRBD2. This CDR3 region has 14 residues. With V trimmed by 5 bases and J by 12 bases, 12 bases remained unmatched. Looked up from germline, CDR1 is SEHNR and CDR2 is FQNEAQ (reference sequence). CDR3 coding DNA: TGTGCCAGCAGCCTACCGGGACTAGCGCCGTATAAGTACTTC. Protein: CASSLPGLAPYKYF.

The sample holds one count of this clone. CDR3 DNA sequence: TGTGCCATCAGTATATTGGACAGGGTGAATGGCTACACCTTC. This gives the protein CAISILDRVNGYTF. The rearrangement links TRBV10-3 to TRBJ1-2; TRBD1 agrees at 8 bases. This CDR3 spans 14 amino acids. The V gene's germline CDR1 is ENHRY and CDR2 SYGVKD. The junction had 8 bases not matched to a gene; V was cut back by 5 bases and J by 6 bases.

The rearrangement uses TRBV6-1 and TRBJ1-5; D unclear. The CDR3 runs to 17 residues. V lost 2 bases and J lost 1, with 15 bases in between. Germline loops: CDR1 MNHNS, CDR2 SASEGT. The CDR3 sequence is CASSETPRVGSNQPQHF. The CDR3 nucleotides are TGTGCCAGCAGTGAAACACCGAGGGTAGGGAGCAATCAGCCCCAGCATTTT.

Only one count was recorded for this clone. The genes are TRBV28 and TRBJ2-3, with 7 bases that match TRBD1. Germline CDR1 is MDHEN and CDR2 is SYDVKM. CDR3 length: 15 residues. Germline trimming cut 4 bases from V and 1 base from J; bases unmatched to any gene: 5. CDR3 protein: CASSYRGRGTDTQYF. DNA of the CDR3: TGTGCCAGCAGTTACAGGGGACGAGGCACAGATACGCAGTATTTT.

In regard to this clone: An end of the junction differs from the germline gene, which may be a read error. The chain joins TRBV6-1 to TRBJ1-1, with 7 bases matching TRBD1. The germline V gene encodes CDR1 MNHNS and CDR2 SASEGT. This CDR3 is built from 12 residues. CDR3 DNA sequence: TGTGCCAGCTGTGAACGGACAGGCCGGGCTTTCTTT. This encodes CASCERTGRAFF.

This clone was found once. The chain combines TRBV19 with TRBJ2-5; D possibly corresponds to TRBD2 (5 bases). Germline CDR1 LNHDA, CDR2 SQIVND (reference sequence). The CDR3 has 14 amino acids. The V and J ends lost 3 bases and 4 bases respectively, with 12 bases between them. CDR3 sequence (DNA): TGTGCCAGTAGTATGAGTTTCCGGGGAGAGACCCAGTACTTC. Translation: CASSMSFRGETQYF.

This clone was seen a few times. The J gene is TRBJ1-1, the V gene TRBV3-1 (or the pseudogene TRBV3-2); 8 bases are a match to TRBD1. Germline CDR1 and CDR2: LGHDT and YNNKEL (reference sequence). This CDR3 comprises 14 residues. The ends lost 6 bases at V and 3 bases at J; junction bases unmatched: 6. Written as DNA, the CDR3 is TGTGCCAGCAGTCAGGGGGCGCGTCACACTGAAGCTTTCTTT. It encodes CASSQGARHTEAFF.

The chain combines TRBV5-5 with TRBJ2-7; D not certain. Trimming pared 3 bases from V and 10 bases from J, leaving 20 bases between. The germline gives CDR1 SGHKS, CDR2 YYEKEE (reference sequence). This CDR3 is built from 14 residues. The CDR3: CASSSTPGSARQYF. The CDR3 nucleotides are TGTGCCAGCAGCTCCACCCCCGGCTCAGCCCGACAGTACTTC.

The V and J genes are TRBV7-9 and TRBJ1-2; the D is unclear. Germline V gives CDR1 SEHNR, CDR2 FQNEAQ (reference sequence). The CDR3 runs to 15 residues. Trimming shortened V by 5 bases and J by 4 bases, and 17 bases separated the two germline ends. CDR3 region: CASSPPSRLSYGYTF. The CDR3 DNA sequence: TGTGCCAGCAGCCCTCCTAGTAGGCTCTCCTATGGCTACACCTTC.

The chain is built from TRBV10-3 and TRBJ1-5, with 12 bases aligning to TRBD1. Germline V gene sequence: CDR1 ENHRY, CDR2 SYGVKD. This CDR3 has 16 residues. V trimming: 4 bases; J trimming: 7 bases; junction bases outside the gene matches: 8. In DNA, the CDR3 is TGTGCCATCAGTGGGGGGACAGGGGGCTCCCTACAGCCCCAGCATTTT. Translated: CAISGGTGGSLQPQHF.

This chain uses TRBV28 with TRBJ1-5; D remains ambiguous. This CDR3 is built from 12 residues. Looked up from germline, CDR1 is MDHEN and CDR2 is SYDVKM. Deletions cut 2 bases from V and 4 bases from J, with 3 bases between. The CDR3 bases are TGTGCCAGCAGTTTAGAAAATCAGCCCCAGCATTTT. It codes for CASSLENQPQHF.

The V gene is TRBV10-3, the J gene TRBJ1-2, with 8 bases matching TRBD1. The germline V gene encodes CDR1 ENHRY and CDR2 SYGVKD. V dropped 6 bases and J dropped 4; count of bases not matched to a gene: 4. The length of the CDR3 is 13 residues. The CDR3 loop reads CAIRSTGVYGYTF. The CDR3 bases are TGTGCCATCAGGTCGACAGGGGTCTATGGCTACACCTTC.

The CDR3 nucleotides read TGTGCCAGCAGCCCTGAGGGGGGCAATGGAAACACCATATATTTT. Protein: CASSPEGGNGNTIYF. V is TRBV4-2 and J is TRBJ1-3, with a tentative D call TRBD1 (6 bases). The CDR3 sequence is 15 residues long. Germline V gene sequence: CDR1 LGHNA, CDR2 YNFKEQ. Trimming shortened V by 4 bases and J by 3 bases, and 13 bases separated the two germline ends.

The CDR3 loop is CATAGQVNQPQHF. The CDR3, as DNA: TGTGCCACCGCAGGACAGGTCAATCAGCCCCAGCATTTT. The genes are TRBV7-2 and TRBJ1-5, with 7 bases fitting TRBD1. Germline CDR1 is SGHTA and CDR2 is FQGNSA. The V gene end was trimmed by 10 bases and the J gene end by 3 bases; junction bases not matched to a gene: 6. The CDR3 covers 13 residues.

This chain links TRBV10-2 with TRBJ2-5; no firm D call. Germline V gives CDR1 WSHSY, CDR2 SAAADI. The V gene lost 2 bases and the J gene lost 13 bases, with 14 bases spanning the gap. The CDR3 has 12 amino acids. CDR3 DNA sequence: TGCGCCAGCAGTGAGGCCTTAGCCGGGTTGTACTTC. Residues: CASSEALAGLYF.

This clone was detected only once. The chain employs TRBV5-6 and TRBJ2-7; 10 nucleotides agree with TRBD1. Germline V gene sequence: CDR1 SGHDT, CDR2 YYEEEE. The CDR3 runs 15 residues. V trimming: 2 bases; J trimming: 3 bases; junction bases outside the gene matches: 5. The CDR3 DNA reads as TGTGCCAGCAGCTTCCCACGGACAGGGGGCTACGAGCAGTACTTC. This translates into CASSFPRTGGYEQYF.

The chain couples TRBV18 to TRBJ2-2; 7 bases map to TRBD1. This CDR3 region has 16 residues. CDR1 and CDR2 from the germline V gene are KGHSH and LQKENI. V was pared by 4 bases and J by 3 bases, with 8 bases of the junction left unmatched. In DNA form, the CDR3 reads TGTGCCAGCTCACTTTCCGACAGGGTTTACACCGGGGAGCTGTTTTTT. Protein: CASSLSDRVYTGELFF.

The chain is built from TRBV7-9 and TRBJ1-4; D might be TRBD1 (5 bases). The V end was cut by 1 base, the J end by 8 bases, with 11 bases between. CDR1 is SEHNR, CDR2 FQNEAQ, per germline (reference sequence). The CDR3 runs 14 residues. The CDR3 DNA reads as TGTGCCAGCAGCTTAGGGCAGGGAGCCGAAAAACTGTTTTTT. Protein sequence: CASSLGQGAEKLFF.

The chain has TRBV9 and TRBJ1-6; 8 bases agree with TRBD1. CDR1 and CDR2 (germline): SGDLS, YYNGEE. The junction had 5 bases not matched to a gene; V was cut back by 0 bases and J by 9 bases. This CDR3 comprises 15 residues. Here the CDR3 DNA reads TGTGCCAGCAGCGTAGGAGGACAGGGAGGTTCACCCCTCCACTTT. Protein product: CASSVGGQGGSPLHF.

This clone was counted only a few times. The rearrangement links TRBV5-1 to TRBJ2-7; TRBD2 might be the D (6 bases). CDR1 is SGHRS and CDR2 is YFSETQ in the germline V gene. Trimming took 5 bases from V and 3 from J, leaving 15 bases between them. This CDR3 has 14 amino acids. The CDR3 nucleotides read TGCGCCAGCAGAAGTTGGCAGGGAGGCTACGAGCAGTACTTC. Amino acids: CASRSWQGGYEQYF.

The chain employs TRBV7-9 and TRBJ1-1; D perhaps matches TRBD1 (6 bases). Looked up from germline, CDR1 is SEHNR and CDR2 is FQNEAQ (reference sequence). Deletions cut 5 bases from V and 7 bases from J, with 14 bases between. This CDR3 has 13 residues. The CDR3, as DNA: TGTGCCAGCAGCACCGGGCCAGGGGTTGAAGCTTTCTTT. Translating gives CASSTGPGVEAFF.

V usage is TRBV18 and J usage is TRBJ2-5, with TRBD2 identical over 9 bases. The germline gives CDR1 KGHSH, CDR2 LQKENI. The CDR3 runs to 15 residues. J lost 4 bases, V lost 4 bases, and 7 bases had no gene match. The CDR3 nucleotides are TGTGCCAGCTCACGGGCATCGCGGGGGGGAGAGACCCAGTACTTC. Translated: CASSRASRGGETQYF.

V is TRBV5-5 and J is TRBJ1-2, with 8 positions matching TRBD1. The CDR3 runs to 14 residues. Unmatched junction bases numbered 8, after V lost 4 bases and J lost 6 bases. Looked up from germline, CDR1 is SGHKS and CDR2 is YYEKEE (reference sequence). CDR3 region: CASSLRTGSDGYTF. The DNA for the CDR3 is TGTGCCAGCAGCCTGAGGACAGGGTCGGATGGCTACACCTTC.

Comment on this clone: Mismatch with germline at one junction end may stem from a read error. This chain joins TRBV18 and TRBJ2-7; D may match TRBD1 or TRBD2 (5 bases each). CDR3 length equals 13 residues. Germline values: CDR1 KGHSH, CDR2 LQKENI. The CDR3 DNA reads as TGTGCCAGCTCACCGGACGGTGGTTCGGGGACCGACTTC. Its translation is CASSPDGGSGTDF. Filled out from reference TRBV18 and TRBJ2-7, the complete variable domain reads NAGVMQNPRHLVRRRGQEARLRCSPMKGHSHVYWYRQLPEEGLKFMVYLQKENIIDESGMPKERFSAEFPKEGPSILRIQQVVRGDSAAYFCASSPDGGSGTDFGPGTRLTVT.

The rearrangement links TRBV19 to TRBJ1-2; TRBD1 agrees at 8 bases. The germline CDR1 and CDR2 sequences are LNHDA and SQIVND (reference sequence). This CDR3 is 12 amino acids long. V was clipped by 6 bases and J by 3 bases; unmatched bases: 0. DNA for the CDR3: TGTGCCAGTAGGACAGGGGACTATGGCTACACCTTC. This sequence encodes CASRTGDYGYTF.

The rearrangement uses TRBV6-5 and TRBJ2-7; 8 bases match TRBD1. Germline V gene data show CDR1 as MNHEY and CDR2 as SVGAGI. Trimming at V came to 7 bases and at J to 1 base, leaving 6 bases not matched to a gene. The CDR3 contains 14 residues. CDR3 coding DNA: TGTGCCAGCACCCGCCGACAGGGGTCCTACGAGCAGTACTTC. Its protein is CASTRRQGSYEQYF.

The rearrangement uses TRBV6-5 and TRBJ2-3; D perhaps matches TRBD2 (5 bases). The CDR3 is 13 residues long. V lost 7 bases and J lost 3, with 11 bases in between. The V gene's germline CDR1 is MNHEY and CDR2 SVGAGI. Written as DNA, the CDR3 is TGTGCCAGCACCCGGACTGCGACAGATACGCAGTATTTT. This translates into CASTRTATDTQYF.